This T cell receptor (beta chain) originates from a study of cytomegalovirus exposure and HLA in healthy donors. Study outcomes and limitations: In a later analysis, compared with equally common non-associated chains, HLA-associated beta chains were more expanded. Several V segments, TRBV6-2 and TRBV6-3 among them, could not be told apart and were dropped.

Healthy bone marrow donors made up the cohort. The CDR3 spans 15 residues. From germline, CDR1 is SGHAT and CDR2 FQNNGV. The junction had 6 bases not matched to a gene; V was cut back by 3 bases and J by 10 bases. The study ran its PCR with 60 Vbeta and 13 Jbeta primers. Profiling relied on immunoSEQ multiplex PCR, and the TCRdb table lists in-frame clones only, not all of them. The sample contains 100,000 to 120,000 clones, around 87% of which appear only once. Comment on this clone: Its cognate antigen is unknown.

The rearrangement uses TRBV11-2 and TRBJ1-6, with TRBD1 matching 10 bases. The sample consisted of PBMCs. The TCR was taken from a man between 35 and 55 years old in good health and CMV-seronegative. The CDR3 loop reads CASSFRQGAGSPLHF. The CDR3 coding sequence is TGTGCCAGCAGCTTCCGACAGGGGGCAGGGTCACCCCTCCACTTT.